The 2 T cell receptor beta chains presented below share a single source sample, sequenced in a study of regulatory T cells in long-lasting Graves disease. The time point denotes: newly diagnosed GD, antithyroid drugs for less than 3 months. The TCR library used RNA extracted from PBMCs. Arm-PCR of CDR3 regions and iRepertoire HTBI primers were used to build TCR beta libraries. Each CDR3 protein is one row after TCRdb ran MiXCR on the multiplex PCR reads. The table includes about 440,000 distinct CDR3 sequences, about 15% detected once. These same records also appear under a second study, on T cells in Graves' hyperthyroidism and ophthalmopathy.

Specimen: peripheral blood mononuclear cells (PBMCs), collected at new diagnosis, from a patient treated with antithyroid drugs. The receptor set was obtained from a woman in her 30s with Graves disease.

A note on this clonotype: A much larger clonotype is one base distant, so this may be a read error. The V and J genes are TRBV7-9 and TRBJ2-5; maybe TRBD2 (6 bases). CDR3 length equals 15 residues. V gave up 7 bases and J gave up 1 base, with 16 bases separating them. From germline, CDR1 is SEHNR and CDR2 FQNEAQ (reference sequence). For the CDR3, the DNA is TGTGCCAGCATCTCCCTCCTAGCGACCCAAGAGACCCAGTACTTC. This sequence encodes CASISLLATQETQYF. The full variable domain, in which reference TRBV7-9 and TRBJ2-5 provide the parts outside the CDR3, is DTGVSQNPRHKITKRGQNVTFRCDPISEHNRLYWYRQTLGQGPEFLTYFQNEAQLEKSRLLSDRFSAERPKGSFSTLEIQRTEQGDSAMYLCASISLLATQETQYFGPGTRLLVL.

This clonotype was picked up many times. The genes are TRBV10-1 and TRBJ1-1; D uncertain. This CDR3 has 13 residues. Trimming removed 1 base from V and 0 bases from J, with 3 bases in between. The germline gives CDR1 WNHNN, CDR2 SYGVQD (reference sequence). CDR3 nucleotide sequence: TGCGCCAGCAGTGAGTACGTGAACACTGAAGCTTTCTTT. Translation gives CASSEYVNTEAFF.